The 15 T cell receptor beta chains below come from one sample, sequenced in a study of blood T cell repertoires in COVID-19. Some clones are missing from TCRdb's copy, which holds only in-frame ones; the method was immunoSEQ multiplex PCR. The profile shows about 260,000 clones, around 87% of them singletons. Sequencing input: peripheral blood. These receptors originate from a woman between 40 and 55 years old who had recovered from COVID-19.

The V call is TRBV6-5, the J call TRBJ1-2; 9 bases align to TRBD1. CDR3 length: 15 amino acids. With 4 bases clipped from V and 4 bases from J, the junction kept 7 bases outside the gene matches. Germline CDR1 and CDR2: MNHEY and SVGAGI. CDR3 loop: CASSFRDRAAYGYTF. CDR3 nucleotide sequence: TGTGCCAGCAGTTTCCGGGACAGGGCCGCCTATGGCTACACCTTC.

The rearrangement joins TRBV4-1 to TRBJ2-7, with 8 nucleotides matching TRBD1. The CDR3 loop spans 15 amino acids. Germline CDR1 reads MGHRA; CDR2 reads YSYEKL. Trimming at V came to 0 bases and at J to 3 bases, leaving 4 bases not matched to a gene. CDR3: CASSQDQQGVYEQYF. Written as DNA, the CDR3 is TGCGCCAGCAGCCAAGATCAACAGGGGGTCTACGAGCAGTACTTC.

The genes are TRBV5-1 and TRBJ1-1; 10 positions match TRBD1. Trimming took 5 bases from V and 4 from J; bases not matched to a gene: 5. This CDR3 is 14 amino acids long. CDR1 and CDR2 from the germline V gene are SGHRS and YFSETQ. This CDR3 reads CASRPTGGITEAFF. In DNA form, the CDR3 reads TGCGCCAGCAGACCGACAGGGGGCATCACTGAAGCTTTCTTT.

This chain uses TRBV19 with TRBJ1-2; D remains unclear. V lost 3 bases and J lost 4, with 3 bases in between. The CDR3 runs to 11 residues. CDR1 is LNHDA, CDR2 SQIVND, per germline (reference sequence). The CDR3: CASSIGYGYTF. The CDR3 DNA reads TGTGCCAGTAGTATCGGCTATGGCTACACCTTC.

The V gene is TRBV5-6, the J gene TRBJ1-3, with D unresolved. The germline V gene encodes CDR1 SGHDT and CDR2 YYEEEE. This CDR3 contains 14 residues. Trimming stripped 4 bases from V and 1 base from J, with 9 bases between. DNA of the CDR3: TGTGCCAGCAGCGGGCCGCCATCTGGAAACACCATATATTTT. Its protein is CASSGPPSGNTIYF.

J is TRBJ2-7 and V is TRBV19, with 7 bases matching TRBD1. The V gene's germline CDR1 is LNHDA and CDR2 SQIVND (reference sequence). Germline trimming cut 7 bases from V and 6 bases from J; bases unmatched to any gene: 15. The CDR3 totals 15 residues. The CDR3 here is CASTSEGAGYSEQYF. CDR3 sequence (DNA): TGTGCCAGTACCTCAGAGGGGGCCGGGTATAGCGAGCAGTACTTC.

V usage is TRBV14 and J usage is TRBJ2-3; the D gene is possibly TRBD1 (6 bases). Deletions cut 4 bases from V and 3 bases from J, with 20 bases between. CDR3 length: 17 amino acids. Germline assignment: CDR1 SGHDN and CDR2 FVKESK. The CDR3 here is CASSPGFGQRRTDTQYF. The DNA of the CDR3 is TGTGCCAGCAGCCCAGGATTCGGACAGCGAAGGACAGATACGCAGTATTTT.

The chain uses TRBV7-2 and TRBJ1-3, with D unresolved. Trimming took 2 bases from V and 1 from J, leaving 9 bases between them. CDR1 and CDR2 from the germline V gene are SGHTA and FQGNSA. This CDR3 is 15 amino acids long. The CDR3 here is CASSLSSVSGNTIYF. CDR3 nucleotide sequence: TGTGCCAGCAGCTTATCGTCAGTTTCTGGAAACACCATATATTTT.

The rearrangement uses TRBV7-2 and TRBJ2-1, with 9 bases that match TRBD2. The CDR3 is 15 amino acids. Germline assignment: CDR1 SGHTA and CDR2 FQGNSA. J lost 5 bases, V lost 5 bases, and 7 bases had no gene match. The CDR3 sequence is CASSPRGGPNNEQFF. The CDR3 DNA reads as TGTGCCAGCAGCCCGCGGGGGGGACCCAACAATGAGCAGTTCTTC. Together with reference TRBV7-2 and TRBJ2-1, the CDR3 gives the full variable domain: GAGVSQSPSNKVTEKGKDVELRCDPISGHTALYWYRQSLGQGLEFLIYFQGNSAPDKSGLPSDRFSAERTGGSVSTLTIQRTQQEDSAVYLCASSPRGGPNNEQFFGPGTRLTVL.

This chain connects TRBV3-1 (or the pseudogene TRBV3-2) to TRBJ2-1, with 8 bases identical to TRBD2. The CDR3 covers 15 residues. V shed 2 bases and J 2 bases; nucleotides not matched to a gene: 2. Germline V gene data show CDR1 as LGHDT and CDR2 as YNNKEL (reference sequence). Here the CDR3 reads CASSQLAGPYNEQFF. The CDR3 nucleotides are TGTGCCAGCAGCCAACTAGCGGGCCCCTACAATGAGCAGTTCTTC.

This clone has just one count. The chain joins TRBV19 to TRBJ1-5, with D tentatively TRBD1 (5 bases). The length of the CDR3 is 16 residues. CDR1 and CDR2 (germline): LNHDA, SQIVND (reference sequence). The germline V and J ends were trimmed by 1 base and 5 bases, with 15 bases remaining between them. Written as DNA, the CDR3 is TGTGCCAGTAGTATAGTGGGGGGATTCGGGTATCAGCCCCAGCATTTT. Amino acid sequence: CASSIVGGFGYQPQHF.

The chain couples TRBV10-3 to TRBJ2-1, with 7 positions matching TRBD2. The CDR3 loop spans 15 amino acids. The germline V gene has CDR1 ENHRY and CDR2 SYGVKD. V lost 7 bases to trimming and J lost 4 bases; unmatched junction nucleotides: 10. This CDR3 reads CAITPGLNAYNEQFF. Here the CDR3 DNA reads TGTGCCATCACGCCGGGACTAAACGCATACAATGAGCAGTTCTTC.

V usage is TRBV10-1 and J usage is TRBJ2-3; TRBD1 matches at 7 bases. The V segment lost 6 bases and the J segment 3 bases; nucleotides outside the gene matches: 6. Germline V gene data show CDR1 as WNHNN and CDR2 as SYGVQD (reference sequence). The CDR3 runs 14 residues. Here the CDR3 DNA reads TGCGCCAGCAGCCCCGGGACAGCAACAGATACGCAGTATTTT. Translation: CASSPGTATDTQYF.

The chain uses TRBV7-2 and TRBJ2-4; a possible D gene is TRBD2 (7 bases). V was trimmed by 1 base and J by 1 base, leaving 11 bases between them. CDR3 length: 16 residues. Germline CDR1 and CDR2: SGHTA and FQGNSA. The CDR3 nucleotides are TGTGCCAGCAGCTTAGGGGGGGGCCGGGCCAAAAACATTCAGTACTTC. Translated, it gives CASSLGGGRAKNIQYF.

V gene TRBV19 combines with J gene TRBJ1-1; D unclear. V gave up 0 bases and J gave up 7 bases, with 9 bases separating them. The V gene's germline CDR1 is LNHDA and CDR2 SQIVND (reference sequence). There are 13 residues in the CDR3. CDR3 sequence: CASSIDGEVEAFF. The CDR3, as DNA: TGTGCCAGTAGTATAGACGGGGAGGTTGAAGCTTTCTTT. The whole variable domain, filled in from reference TRBV19 and TRBJ1-1, reads DGGITQSPKYLFRKEGQNVTLSCEQNLNHDAMYWYRQDPGQGLRLIYYSQIVNDFQKGDIAEGYSVSREKKESFPLTVTSAQKNPTAFYLCASSIDGEVEAFFGQGTRLTVV.